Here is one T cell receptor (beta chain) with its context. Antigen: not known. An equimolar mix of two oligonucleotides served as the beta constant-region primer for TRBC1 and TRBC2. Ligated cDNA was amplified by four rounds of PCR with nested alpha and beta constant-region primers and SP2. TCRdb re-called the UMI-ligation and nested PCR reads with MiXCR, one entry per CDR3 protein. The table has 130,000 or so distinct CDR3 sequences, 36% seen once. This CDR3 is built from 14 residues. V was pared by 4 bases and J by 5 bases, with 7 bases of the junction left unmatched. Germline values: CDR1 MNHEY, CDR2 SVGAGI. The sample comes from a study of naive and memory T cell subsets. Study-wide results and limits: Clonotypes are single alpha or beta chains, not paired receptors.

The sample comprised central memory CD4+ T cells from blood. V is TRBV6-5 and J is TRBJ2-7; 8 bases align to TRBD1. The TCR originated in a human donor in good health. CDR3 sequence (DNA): TGTGCCAGCAGTTCGGACAGGGTAGCAAACGAGCAGTACTTC. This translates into CASSSDRVANEQYF.